This TCR beta chain originates from a study of T cell responses to AZD1222 COVID-19 vaccine. The study, taken as a whole, reports: Spike was spanned by vaccine-associated CD4 TCRs, with dominance at 160-218 and 743-854.

The V gene's germline CDR1 is LGHDT and CDR2 YNNKEL (reference sequence). Trimming removed 8 bases at V and 5 bases at J, with 13 bases between. CDR3 length: 13 amino acids. Remarks on this clone: Its target is not known.

The protocol was immunoSEQ multiplex PCR, while the TCRdb copy is restricted to in-frame clones and leaves out a portion. Of 170,000 or so clones listed, around nine tenths are singletons. The sequenced sample was peripheral blood, obtained on day 0 of AZD1222 vaccination. This chain connects TRBV3-1 (or the pseudogene TRBV3-2) to TRBJ1-3; D is unclear. The origin of this receptor is an adult in good health. The CDR3 nucleotides are TGTGCCAGCGCGGCGGGCTCAAGAAACACCATATATTTT. Residues: CASAAGSRNTIYF.